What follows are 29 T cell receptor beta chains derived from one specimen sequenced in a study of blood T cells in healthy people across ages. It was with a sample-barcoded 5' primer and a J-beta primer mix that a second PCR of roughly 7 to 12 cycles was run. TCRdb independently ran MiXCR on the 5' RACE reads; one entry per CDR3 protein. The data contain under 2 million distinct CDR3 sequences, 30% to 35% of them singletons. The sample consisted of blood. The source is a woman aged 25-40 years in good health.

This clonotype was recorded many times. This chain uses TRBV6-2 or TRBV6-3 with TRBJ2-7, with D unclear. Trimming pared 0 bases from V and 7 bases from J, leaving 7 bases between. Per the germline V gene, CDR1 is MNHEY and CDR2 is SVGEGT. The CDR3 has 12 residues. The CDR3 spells CASSYSPGEQYF. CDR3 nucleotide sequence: TGTGCCAGCAGTTACTCGCCCGGAGAGCAGTACTTC.

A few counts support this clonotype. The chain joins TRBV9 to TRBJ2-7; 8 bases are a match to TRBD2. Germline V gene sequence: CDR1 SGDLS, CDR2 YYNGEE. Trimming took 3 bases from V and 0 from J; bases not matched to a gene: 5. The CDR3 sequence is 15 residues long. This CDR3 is CASSAGGTSSYEQYF. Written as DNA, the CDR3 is TGTGCCAGCAGCGCCGGGGGGACTAGCTCCTACGAGCAGTACTTC.

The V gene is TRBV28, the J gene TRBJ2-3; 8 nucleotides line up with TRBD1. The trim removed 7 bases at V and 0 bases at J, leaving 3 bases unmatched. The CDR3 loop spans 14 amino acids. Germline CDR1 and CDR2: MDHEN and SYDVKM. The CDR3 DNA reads TGTGCCAGCACAGGGGGCGCGAGCACAGATACGCAGTATTTT. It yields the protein CASTGGASTDTQYF.

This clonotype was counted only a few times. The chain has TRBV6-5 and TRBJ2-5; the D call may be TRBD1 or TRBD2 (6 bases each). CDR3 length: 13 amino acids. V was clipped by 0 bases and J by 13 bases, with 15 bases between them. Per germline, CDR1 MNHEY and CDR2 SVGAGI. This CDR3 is CASSYSRGGTPYF. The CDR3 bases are TGTGCCAGCAGTTACTCGAGAGGCGGGACACCGTACTTC.

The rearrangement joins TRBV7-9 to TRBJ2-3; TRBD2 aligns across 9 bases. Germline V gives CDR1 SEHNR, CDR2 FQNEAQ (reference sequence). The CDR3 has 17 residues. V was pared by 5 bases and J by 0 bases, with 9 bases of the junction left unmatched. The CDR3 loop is CASSGTSLRGSTDTQYF. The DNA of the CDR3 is TGTGCCAGCAGCGGGACTAGCCTTCGGGGAAGCACAGATACGCAGTATTTT.

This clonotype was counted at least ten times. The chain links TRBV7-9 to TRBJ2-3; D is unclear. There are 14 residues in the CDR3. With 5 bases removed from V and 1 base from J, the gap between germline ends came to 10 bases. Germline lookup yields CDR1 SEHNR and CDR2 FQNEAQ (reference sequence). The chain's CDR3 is CASSPPPGTDTQYF. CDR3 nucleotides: TGTGCCAGCAGCCCCCCGCCGGGCACAGATACGCAGTATTTT.

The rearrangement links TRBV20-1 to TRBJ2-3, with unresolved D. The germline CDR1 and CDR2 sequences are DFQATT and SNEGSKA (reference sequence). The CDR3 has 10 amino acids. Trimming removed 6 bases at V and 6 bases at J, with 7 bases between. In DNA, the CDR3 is TGCAGTGCCGTCCGGGATACGCAGTATTTT. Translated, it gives CSAVRDTQYF.

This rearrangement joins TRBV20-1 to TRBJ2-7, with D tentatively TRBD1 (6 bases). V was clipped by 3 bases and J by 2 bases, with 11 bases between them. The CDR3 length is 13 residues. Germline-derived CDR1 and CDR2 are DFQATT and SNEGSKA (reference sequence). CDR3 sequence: CSASRDIAYEQYF. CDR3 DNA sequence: TGCAGTGCTAGTAGGGACATCGCCTACGAGCAGTACTTC.

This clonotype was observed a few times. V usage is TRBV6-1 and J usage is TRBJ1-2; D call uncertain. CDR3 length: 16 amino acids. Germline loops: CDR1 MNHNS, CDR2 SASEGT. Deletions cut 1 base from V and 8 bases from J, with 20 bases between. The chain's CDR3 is CASSEESPIYTAGYTF. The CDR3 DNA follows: TGTGCCAGCAGTGAAGAATCCCCGATTTATACGGCCGGCTACACCTTC.

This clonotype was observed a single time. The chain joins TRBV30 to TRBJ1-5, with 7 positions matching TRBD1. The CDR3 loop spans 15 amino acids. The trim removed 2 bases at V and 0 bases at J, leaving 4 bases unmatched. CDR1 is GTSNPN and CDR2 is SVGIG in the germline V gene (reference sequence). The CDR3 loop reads CAWSRGTASNQPQHF. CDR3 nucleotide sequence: TGTGCCTGGAGTCGTGGGACAGCTAGCAATCAGCCCCAGCATTTT.

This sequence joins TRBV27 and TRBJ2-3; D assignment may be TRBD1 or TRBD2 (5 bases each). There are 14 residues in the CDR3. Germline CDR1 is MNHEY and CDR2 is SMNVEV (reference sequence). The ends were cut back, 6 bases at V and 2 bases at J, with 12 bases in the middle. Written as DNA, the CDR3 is TGTGCCAGCAGCTCACTGGGGACCACAGATACGCAGTATTTT. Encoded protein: CASSSLGTTDTQYF.

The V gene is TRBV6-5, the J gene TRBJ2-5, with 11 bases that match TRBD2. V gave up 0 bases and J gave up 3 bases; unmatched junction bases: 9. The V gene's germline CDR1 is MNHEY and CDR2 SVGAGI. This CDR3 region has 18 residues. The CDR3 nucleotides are TGTGCCAGCAGTTACTCGCCTAGCGGGGGGTTCGGGAAAGAGACCCAGTACTTC. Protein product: CASSYSPSGGFGKETQYF.

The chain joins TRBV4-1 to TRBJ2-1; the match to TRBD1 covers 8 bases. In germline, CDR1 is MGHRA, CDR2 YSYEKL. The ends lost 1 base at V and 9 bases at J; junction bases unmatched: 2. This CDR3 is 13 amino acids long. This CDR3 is CASSQAGGLEQFF. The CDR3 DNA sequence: TGCGCCAGCAGCCAAGCAGGGGGCCTTGAGCAGTTCTTC.

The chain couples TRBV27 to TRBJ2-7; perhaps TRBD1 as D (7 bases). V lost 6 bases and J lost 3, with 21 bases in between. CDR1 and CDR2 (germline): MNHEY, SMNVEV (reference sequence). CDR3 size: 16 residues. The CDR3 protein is CASRGGRDRLNYEQYV. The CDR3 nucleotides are TGTGCCAGCAGGGGAGGACGGGACAGACTAAACTACGAGCAGTACGTC.

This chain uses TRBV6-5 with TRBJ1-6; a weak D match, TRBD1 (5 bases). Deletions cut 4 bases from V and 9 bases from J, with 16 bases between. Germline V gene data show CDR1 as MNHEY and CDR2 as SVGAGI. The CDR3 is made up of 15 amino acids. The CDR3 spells CASSSTGLRGSPLHF. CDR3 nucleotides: TGTGCCAGCAGTTCAACAGGACTCCGTGGTTCACCCCTCCACTTT.

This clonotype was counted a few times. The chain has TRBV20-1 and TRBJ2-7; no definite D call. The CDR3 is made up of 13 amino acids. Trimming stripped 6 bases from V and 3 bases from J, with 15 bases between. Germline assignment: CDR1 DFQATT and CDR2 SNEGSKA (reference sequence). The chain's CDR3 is CSAPSRSLYEQYF. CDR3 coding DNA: TGCAGTGCCCCCTCGCGGAGTCTCTACGAGCAGTACTTC.

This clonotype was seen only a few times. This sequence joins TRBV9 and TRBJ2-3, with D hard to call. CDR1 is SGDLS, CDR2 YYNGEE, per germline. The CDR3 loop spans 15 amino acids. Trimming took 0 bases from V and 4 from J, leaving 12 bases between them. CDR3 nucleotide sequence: TGTGCCAGCAGCGTAGAGGGTTCGACGCCAGATACGCAGTATTTT. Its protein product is CASSVEGSTPDTQYF.

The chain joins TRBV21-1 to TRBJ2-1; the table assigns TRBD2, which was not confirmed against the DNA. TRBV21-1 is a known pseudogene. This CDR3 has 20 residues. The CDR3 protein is CARLLSVAGVKELVSNEQFF. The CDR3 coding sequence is TGTGCCAGATTGCTTAGCGTAGCGGGAGTGAAGGAACTGGTTAGCAATGAGCAGTTCTTC.

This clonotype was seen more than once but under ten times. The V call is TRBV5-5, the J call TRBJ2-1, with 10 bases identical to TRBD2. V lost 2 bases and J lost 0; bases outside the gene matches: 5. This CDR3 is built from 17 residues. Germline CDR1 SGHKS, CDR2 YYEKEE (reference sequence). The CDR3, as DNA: TGTGCCAGCAGCTTACAAGCGGGGGGGGGCTCCTACAATGAGCAGTTCTTC. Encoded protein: CASSLQAGGGSYNEQFF.

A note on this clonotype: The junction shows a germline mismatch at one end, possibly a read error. The CDR3 bases are TGTACCTGGAGGAGACGATCCGGGACAGGGGGCAACTCCTACGAGCAGTACTTC. It translates to CTWRRRSGTGGNSYEQYF. J is TRBJ2-7 and V is TRBV30, with 12 nucleotides matching TRBD1. Germline V lookup: CDR1 GTSNPN, CDR2 SVGIG (reference sequence). CDR3 length: 18 amino acids.

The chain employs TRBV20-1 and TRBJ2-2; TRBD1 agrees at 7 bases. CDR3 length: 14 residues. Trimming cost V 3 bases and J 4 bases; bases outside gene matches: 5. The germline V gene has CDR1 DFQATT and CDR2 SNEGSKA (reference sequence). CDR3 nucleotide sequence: TGCAGTGCTAGGAGGGGGCGCATCACCGGGGAGCTGTTTTTT. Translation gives CSARRGRITGELFF.

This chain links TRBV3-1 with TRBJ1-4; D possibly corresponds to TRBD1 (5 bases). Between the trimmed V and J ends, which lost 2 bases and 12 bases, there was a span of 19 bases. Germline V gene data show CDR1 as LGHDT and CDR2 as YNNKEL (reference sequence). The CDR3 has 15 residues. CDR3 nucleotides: TGTGCCAGCAGCCAAAAGGGGAGGGGTTTTAAGGAACTGTTTTTT. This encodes CASSQKGRGFKELFF.

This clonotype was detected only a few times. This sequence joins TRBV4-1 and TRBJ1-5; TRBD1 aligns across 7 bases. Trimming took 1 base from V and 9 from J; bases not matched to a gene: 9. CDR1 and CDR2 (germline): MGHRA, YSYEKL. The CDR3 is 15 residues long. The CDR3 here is CASSQVGGGSWPQHF. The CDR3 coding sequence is TGCGCCAGCAGCCAAGTGGGAGGGGGCTCGTGGCCCCAGCATTTT.

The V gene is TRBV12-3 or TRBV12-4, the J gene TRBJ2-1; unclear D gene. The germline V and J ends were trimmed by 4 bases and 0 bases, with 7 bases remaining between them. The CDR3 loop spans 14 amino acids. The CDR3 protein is CASSWAISYNEQFF. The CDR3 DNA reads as TGTGCCAGCAGTTGGGCGATCTCCTACAATGAGCAGTTCTTC.

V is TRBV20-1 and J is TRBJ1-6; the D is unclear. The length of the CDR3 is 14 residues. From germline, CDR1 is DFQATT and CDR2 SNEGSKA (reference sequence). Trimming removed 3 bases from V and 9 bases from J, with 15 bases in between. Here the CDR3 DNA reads TGCAGTGCTAGCCTCGGAGGCGGAGGTTCACCCCTCCACTTT. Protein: CSASLGGGGSPLHF.

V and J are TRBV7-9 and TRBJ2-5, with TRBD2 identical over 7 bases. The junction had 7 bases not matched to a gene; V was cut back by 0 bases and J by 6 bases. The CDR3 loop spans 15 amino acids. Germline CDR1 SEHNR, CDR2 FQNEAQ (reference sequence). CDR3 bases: TGTGCCAGCAGCTTAGCGGCCGCGGGAGTCCAGACCCAGTACTTC. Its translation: CASSLAAAGVQTQYF.

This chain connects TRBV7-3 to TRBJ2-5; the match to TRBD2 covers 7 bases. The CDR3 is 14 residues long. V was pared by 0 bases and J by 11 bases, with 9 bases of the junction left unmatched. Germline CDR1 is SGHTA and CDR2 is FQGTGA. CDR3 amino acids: CASSLTGAGKEQYF. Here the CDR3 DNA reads TGTGCCAGCAGCTTAACCGGAGCGGGAAAGGAGCAGTACTTC.

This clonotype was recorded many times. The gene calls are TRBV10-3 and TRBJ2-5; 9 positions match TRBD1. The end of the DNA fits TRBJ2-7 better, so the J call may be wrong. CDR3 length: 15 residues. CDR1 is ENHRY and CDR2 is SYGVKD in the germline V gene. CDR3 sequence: CAISEYGQGPGEQYF. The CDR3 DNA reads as TGTGCCATCAGTGAGTATGGACAGGGGCCAGGCGAGCAGTACTTC.

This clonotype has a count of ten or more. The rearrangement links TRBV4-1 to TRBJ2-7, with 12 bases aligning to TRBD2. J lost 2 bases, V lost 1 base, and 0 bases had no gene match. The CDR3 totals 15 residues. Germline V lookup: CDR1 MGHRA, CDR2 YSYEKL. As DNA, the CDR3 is TGCGCCAGCAGCCAAGGGACTAGCGGGACCTACGAGCAGTACTTC. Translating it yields CASSQGTSGTYEQYF.